The present T cell receptor (beta chain) was sequenced within a study of B cell selection in AIRE deficiency. Whole-study results and caveats: Of fewer than 4,000 shared Treg TCRbeta sequences, 31.6% were healthy-donor-only and over 8% patient-only. About 30.6% of healthy-shared Treg sequences were found among patient Tconv cells. CDR3s were shorter in shared Treg sequences, reflecting few non-templated nucleotide insertions.

Regulatory T cells were sorted as CD4+CD25hiCD127low/negative cells. Concerning this clone itself: Antigen: not known.

Repertoires were generated with immunoSEQ multiplex PCR, while TCRdb's copy carries only in-frame clones and drops some. This sample has about 22,000 clones, with about 94% found just once. Trimming at V came to 7 bases and at J to 4 bases, leaving 11 bases not matched to a gene. This CDR3 has 16 amino acids. CDR1 SGHTA and CDR2 FQGTGA come from the germline V gene. The sample consisted of Tregs sorted from PBMCs. This rearrangement joins TRBV7-3 to TRBJ2-1; 9 bases line up with TRBD2. This sequence was found in a human donor with AIRE deficiency. The CDR3 region is CASTDSRTSVYNEQFF. The CDR3 nucleotides are TGTGCCAGCACCGACTCCCGGACTAGCGTGTACAATGAGCAGTTCTTC.